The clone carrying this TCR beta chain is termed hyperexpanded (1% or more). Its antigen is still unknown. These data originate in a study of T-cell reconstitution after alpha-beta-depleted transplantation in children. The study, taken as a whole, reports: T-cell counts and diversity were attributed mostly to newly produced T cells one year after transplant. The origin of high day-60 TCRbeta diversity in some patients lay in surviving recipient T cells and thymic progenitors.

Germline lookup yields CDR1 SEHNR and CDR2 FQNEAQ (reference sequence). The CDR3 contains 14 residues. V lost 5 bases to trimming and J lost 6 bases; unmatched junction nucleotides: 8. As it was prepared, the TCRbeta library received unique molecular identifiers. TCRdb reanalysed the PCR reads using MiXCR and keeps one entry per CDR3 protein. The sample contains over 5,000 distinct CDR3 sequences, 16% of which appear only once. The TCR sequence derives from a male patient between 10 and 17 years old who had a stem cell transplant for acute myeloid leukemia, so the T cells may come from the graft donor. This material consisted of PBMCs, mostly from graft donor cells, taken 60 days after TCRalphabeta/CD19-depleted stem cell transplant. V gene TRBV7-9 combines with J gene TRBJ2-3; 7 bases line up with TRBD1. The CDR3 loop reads CASSAGTVSDTQYF. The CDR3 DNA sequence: TGTGCCAGCAGCGCCGGGACAGTTTCTGATACGCAGTATTTT. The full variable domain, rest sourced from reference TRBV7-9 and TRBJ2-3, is DTGVSQNPRHKITKRGQNVTFRCDPISEHNRLYWYRQTLGQGPEFLTYFQNEAQLEKSRLLSDRFSAERPKGSFSTLEIQRTEQGDSAMYLCASSAGTVSDTQYFGPGTRLTVL.